These T cell receptor beta chains were read from a single sample in a study of blood T cell repertoires in COVID-19. Data came from immunoSEQ multiplex PCR; TCRdb stores just in-frame clones and leaves some out. The sample has approximately 140,000 clones; around 80% are singletons. Material for sequencing was peripheral blood. All receptors derive from a man between 60 and 75 years old with acute or convalescent COVID-19. Both conserved end residues are part of each CDR3. D genes are given only for firm matches. Rows may omit the clone size; those that give it use once, few, many or a size class.

d_call | j_call | v_call | clone_size | cdr3_length | cdr3_nt | cdr3_aa
TRBD1 | TRBJ1-2 | TRBV11-2 | few | 14 | TGTGCCAGCAGCCTCGGACAGGGGGCATATGGCTACACCTTC | CASSLGQGAYGYTF
TRBD2 | TRBJ2-7 | TRBV30 | NA | 12 | TGTGCCTGGAGACCACTAGCGGGCGAGCAGTACTTC | CAWRPLAGEQYF
NA | TRBJ1-3 | TRBV5-1 | NA | 18 | TGCGCCAGCAGCTTGGATTGGGCCAGGGCCTCCTCTGGAAACACCATATATTTT | CASSLDWARASSGNTIYF
TRBD1 | TRBJ2-1 | TRBV5-4 | NA | 15 | TGTGCCAGCAGCTGGGGACAGAGCTCCTACAATGAGCAGTTCTTC | CASSWGQSSYNEQFF
NA | TRBJ2-7 | TRBV4-2 | NA | 14 | TGTGCCAGCAGCCAATACTGGGGAGTCCGCGAGCAGTACTTC | CASSQYWGVREQYF
NA | TRBJ1-6 | TRBV2 | few | 16 | TGTGCCAGCAGTGAGTGGGAGAGCTCCTATAATTCACCCCTCCACTTT | CASSEWESSYNSPLHF
TRBD1 | TRBJ1-2 | TRBV6-6 | NA | 12 | TGTGCCAGCAGAATACAGGGGAGAGGCTACACCTTC | CASRIQGRGYTF
NA | TRBJ1-3 | TRBV6-5 | NA | 13 | TGTGCCAGCAGTACTGGCTCTGGAAACACCATATATTTT | CASSTGSGNTIYF
NA | TRBJ2-7 | TRBV19 | NA | 13 | TGTGCCAGTAGTACGGACACATTCTACGAGCAGTACTTC | CASSTDTFYEQYF
NA | TRBJ1-5 | TRBV12-3/TRBV12-4 | NA | 13 | TGTGCCAGCAACCCGTCGGGGTCTCAGCCCCAGCATTTT | CASNPSGSQPQHF
TRBD2 | TRBJ2-7 | TRBV7-9 | few | 16 | TGTGCCAGCACCCTTTCTGGGGCGGGAGGGCCAAGCGAGCAGTACTTC | CASTLSGAGGPSEQYF
TRBD1 | TRBJ1-5 | TRBV6-4 | NA | 14 | TGTGCCAGCAGTACACAGGGGGGAGATCAGCCCCAGCATTTT | CASSTQGGDQPQHF
TRBD1 | TRBJ2-5 | TRBV3-1/TRBV3-2 | NA | 15 | TGTGCCAGCAGCCGAGGGGACAGGGGGCGGGGGACCCAGTACTTC | CASSRGDRGRGTQYF
NA | TRBJ1-1 | TRBV7-3 | once | 13 | TGTGCCACCAGCTGGGACGGGGGCACTGAAGCTTTCTTT | CATSWDGGTEAFF
TRBD1 | TRBJ1-2 | TRBV28 | NA | 17 | TGTGCCAGCAGTTTAATAAATCACCCGGGACAGCTCTATGGCTACACCTTC | CASSLINHPGQLYGYTF
TRBD1 | TRBJ2-7 | TRBV7-8 | NA | 15 | TGTGCCAGCAGCCTACTGGGACAGGGTGCGGGCGAGCAGTACTTC | CASSLLGQGAGEQYF
NA | TRBJ2-5 | TRBV11-2 | NA | 16 | TGTGCCAGCAGCTTAGATCTCCAGGCAGGAGGGGAGACCCAGTACTTC | CASSLDLQAGGETQYF
NA | TRBJ1-6 | TRBV9 | few | 14 | TGTGCCAGCAGCGTAGGAGAGGATAATTCACCCCTCCACTTT | CASSVGEDNSPLHF
TRBD1 | TRBJ2-1 | TRBV7-9 | NA | 15 | TGTGCCAGCAGCCCAGACAGGGGGAATTACAATGAGCAGTTCTTC | CASSPDRGNYNEQFF